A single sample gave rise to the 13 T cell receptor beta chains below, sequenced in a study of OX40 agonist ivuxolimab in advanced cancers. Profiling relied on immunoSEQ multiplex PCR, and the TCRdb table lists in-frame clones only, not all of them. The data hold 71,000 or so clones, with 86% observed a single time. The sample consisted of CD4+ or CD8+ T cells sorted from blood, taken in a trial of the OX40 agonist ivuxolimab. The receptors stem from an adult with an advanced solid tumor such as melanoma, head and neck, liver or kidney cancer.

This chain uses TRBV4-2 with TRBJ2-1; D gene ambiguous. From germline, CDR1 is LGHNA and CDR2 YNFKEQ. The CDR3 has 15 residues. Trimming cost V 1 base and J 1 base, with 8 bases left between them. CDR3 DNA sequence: TGTGCCAGCAGCCAAGTGACGGCGTCCTACAATGAGCAGTTCTTC. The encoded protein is CASSQVTASYNEQFF.

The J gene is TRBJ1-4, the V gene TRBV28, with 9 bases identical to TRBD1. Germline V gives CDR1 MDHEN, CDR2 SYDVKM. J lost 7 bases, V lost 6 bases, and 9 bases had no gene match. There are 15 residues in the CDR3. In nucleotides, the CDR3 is TGTGCCAGCAGCGACTACAGGGGGCATGGTGAAAAACTGTTTTTT. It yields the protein CASSDYRGHGEKLFF.

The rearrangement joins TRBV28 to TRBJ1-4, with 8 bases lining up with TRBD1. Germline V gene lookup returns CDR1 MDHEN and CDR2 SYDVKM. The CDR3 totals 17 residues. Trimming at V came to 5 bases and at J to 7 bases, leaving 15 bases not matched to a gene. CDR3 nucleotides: TGTGCCAGCAGTATTTCCCCGACTGACAGGGGTATTGAAAAACTGTTTTTT. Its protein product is CASSISPTDRGIEKLFF.

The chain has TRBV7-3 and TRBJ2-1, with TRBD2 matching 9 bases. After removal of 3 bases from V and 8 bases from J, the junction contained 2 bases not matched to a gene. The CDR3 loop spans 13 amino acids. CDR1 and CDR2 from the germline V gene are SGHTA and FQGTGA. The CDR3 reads CASSFSGSDEQFF. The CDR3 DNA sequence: TGTGCCAGCAGCTTTAGCGGGAGCGATGAGCAGTTCTTC.

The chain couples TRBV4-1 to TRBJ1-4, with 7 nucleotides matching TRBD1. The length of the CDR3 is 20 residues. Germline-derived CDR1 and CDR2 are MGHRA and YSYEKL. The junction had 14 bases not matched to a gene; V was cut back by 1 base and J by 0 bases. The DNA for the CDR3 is TGCGCCAGCAGCCAAGGGGTCGGGACGAGACAGGGAACAACTAATGAAAAACTGTTTTTT. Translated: CASSQGVGTRQGTTNEKLFF.

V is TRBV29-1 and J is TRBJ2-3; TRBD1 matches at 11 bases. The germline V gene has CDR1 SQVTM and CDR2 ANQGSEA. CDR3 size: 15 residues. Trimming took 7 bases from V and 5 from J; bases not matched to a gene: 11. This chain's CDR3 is CSGTPGQGGLDTQYF. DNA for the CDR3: TGCAGCGGGACTCCGGGACAGGGGGGTTTAGATACGCAGTATTTT.

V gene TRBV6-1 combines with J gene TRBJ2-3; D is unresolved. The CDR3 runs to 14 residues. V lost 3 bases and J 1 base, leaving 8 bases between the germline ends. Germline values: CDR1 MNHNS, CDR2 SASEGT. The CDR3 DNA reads TGTGCCAGCAGTGATTGGGGTGGCACAGATACGCAGTATTTT. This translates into CASSDWGGTDTQYF.

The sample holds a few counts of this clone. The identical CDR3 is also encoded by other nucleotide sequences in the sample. CDR3 region: CASSETQNTEAFF. The CDR3 DNA follows: TGTGCCAGCAGTGAAACCCAGAACACTGAAGCTTTCTTT. The V and J genes are TRBV2 and TRBJ1-1; D remains unclear. This CDR3 has 13 amino acids. Deletions cut 2 bases from V and 1 base from J, with 5 bases between. The germline V gene encodes CDR1 SNHLY and CDR2 FYNNEI.

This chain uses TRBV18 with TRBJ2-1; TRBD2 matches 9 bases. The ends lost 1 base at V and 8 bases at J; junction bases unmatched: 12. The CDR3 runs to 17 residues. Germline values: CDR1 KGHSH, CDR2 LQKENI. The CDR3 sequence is CASSPQVVAGVGDEQFF. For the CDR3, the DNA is TGTGCCAGCTCACCACAGGTAGTAGCGGGAGTAGGCGATGAGCAGTTCTTC. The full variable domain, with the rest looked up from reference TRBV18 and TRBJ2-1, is NAGVMQNPRHLVRRRGQEARLRCSPMKGHSHVYWYRQLPEEGLKFMVYLQKENIIDESGMPKERFSAEFPKEGPSILRIQQVVRGDSAAYFCASSPQVVAGVGDEQFFGPGTRLTVL.

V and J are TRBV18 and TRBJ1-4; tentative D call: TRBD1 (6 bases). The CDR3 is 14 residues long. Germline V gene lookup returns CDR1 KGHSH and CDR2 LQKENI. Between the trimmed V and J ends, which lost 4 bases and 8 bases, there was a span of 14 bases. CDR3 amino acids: CASSRSGADEKLFF. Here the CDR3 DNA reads TGTGCCAGCTCACGGTCAGGGGCGGACGAAAAACTGTTTTTT.

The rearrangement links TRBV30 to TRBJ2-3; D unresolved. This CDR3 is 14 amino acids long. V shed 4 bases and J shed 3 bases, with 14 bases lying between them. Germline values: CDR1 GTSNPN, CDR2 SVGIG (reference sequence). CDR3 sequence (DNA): TGTGCCTGGACCACGACCGGTGGGACAGATACGCAGTATTTT. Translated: CAWTTTGGTDTQYF.

The CDR3 coding sequence is TGTGCCAGTAGTATTTCTAGCGGGACCCAGTACTTC. Its protein product is CASSISSGTQYF. The chain is built from TRBV19 and TRBJ2-5; TRBD2 matches at 7 bases. Germline V gene sequence: CDR1 LNHDA, CDR2 SQIVND (reference sequence). This CDR3 spans 12 amino acids. The V segment lost 3 bases and the J segment 7 bases; nucleotides outside the gene matches: 2. The full variable domain, rest sourced from reference TRBV19 and TRBJ2-5, is DGGITQSPKYLFRKEGQNVTLSCEQNLNHDAMYWYRQDPGQGLRLIYYSQIVNDFQKGDIAEGYSVSREKKESFPLTVTSAQKNPTAFYLCASSISSGTQYFGPGTRLLVL.

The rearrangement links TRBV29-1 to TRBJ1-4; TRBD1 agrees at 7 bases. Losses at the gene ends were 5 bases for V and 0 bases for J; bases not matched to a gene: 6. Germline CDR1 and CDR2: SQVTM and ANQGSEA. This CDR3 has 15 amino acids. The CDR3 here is CSVKPGQSTNEKLFF. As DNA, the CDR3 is TGCAGCGTTAAACCGGGACAGTCAACTAATGAAAAACTGTTTTTT.